The clone carrying this T cell receptor (beta chain) was seen a handful of times. This sample stems from a study of regulatory T cells in long-lasting Graves disease. HTBI primers from iRepertoire and Arm-PCR of CDR3 regions yielded the TCR beta libraries. Each CDR3 protein gets one entry after TCRdb re-called the multiplex PCR reads with MiXCR. Among about 450,000 distinct CDR3 sequences listed, about 15% were seen once. Time point here: newly diagnosed GD, antithyroid drugs for less than 3 months. PBMCs were the source of the RNA used for TCR sequencing. Blood from the periphery, 8.5 to 9 milliliters in all, was drawn into EDTA tubes. Trimming took 6 bases from V and 3 from J, leaving 13 bases between them. The CDR3 covers 14 residues. Germline V CDR1 and CDR2: MNHEY, SMNVEV (reference sequence). These same data were also listed under a study on T cells in Graves' hyperthyroidism and ophthalmopathy. That source reports: The study used the HTBI primer set for a first-round RT-PCR of the TCR CDR3.

Sequences were derived from peripheral blood mononuclear cells (PBMCs), sampled at new diagnosis, from a patient treated with antithyroid drugs. The genes are TRBV27 and TRBJ2-3, with D unclear. This sequence originates from a woman in her fifties or sixties with Graves disease. CDR3: CASRVDPRTDTQYF. The CDR3 bases are TGTGCCAGCAGGGTTGACCCCCGTACAGATACGCAGTATTTT.